The entry below gives a single T cell receptor beta chain sequence along with its context. Its recognized antigen is unknown. No per-base quality is available; no much larger clone lies one base away. TCRbeta CDR3 regions were amplified from genomic DNA by means of the immunoSEQ Assay, a bias-controlled multiplex PCR. On the authors' methods: Nucleated cell counts per sample were estimated from amplification of reference gene primers within the assay. To quantify the absolute abundance of each unique TCRbeta CDR3 rearrangement, sequence reads were collapsed and filtered. For each sample, productive Simpson clonality was calculated as the square root of Simpson's diversity index over productive rearrangements. Held by TCRdb, this immuneACCESS table contains in-frame sequences only and omits some clones. Under half of the omission traces to an unresolved V gene where checked; the cause of the rest is unknown. The DNA gave D and trimming, while V, J and clone size come from that table. This sample is represented by roughly 100,000 clones; around 86% of them were singletons. The top ten clones comprise approximately 38% of the sample.

This entry belongs to a study of blood T cell repertoires in COVID-19 (dated by TCRdb to 2018 to 2020). General notes on the study: Collaborator samples came from the United States, Italy and Spain and covered acute and convalescent phases of COVID-19. The prospective study material was composed of cDNA or gDNA derived from T cells, B-cell-depleted T cells, or PBMCs. Subjects who had been exposed to COVID-19, were actively infected with it, or had recovered from it provided the deeply sampled blood TCRbeta repertoires that made up the dataset. The repertoires were released in a freely available public database meant as a resource for research on the immune response to SARS-CoV-2. The samples were drawn from two sources: the first 160 participants of the ongoing ImmuneRACE study, and 1,200 or so subjects contributed by 6 global collaborators. The sample metadata nearly always contained a de-identified subject ID, COVID-19 status, age in years and sex. Where HLA class I and class II types were available, the types were taken from metadata supplied by the sample provider, not from assay-based typing.

Broader findings and caveats from the paper: How much clinical and demographic metadata was included differed by source and by participant, and the metadata was provided uncurated.

The collaborating institutions used their own protocols to collect whole blood in K2EDTA tubes. For TCRbeta analysis, collaborators shipped samples as frozen whole blood, isolated PBMCs, or DNA extracted from either of those sample types. Sequenced material: peripheral blood. The sequence derives from an elderly man with acute or convalescent COVID-19.

The base sequence is TGTGCCAGCAGAACCGGGACAGGGGTCTATGGCTACACCTTC. Protein translation: CASRTGTGVYGYTF. The V and J segments used are TRBV25-1 and TRBJ1-2; TRBD1 agrees with 10 junctional bases. For CDR1 and CDR2, the germline V gene lists MGHDK and SYGVNS. Taken from cysteine to phenylalanine, the CDR3 has 14 residues. Left in the record is the CDR3 DNA by itself, 42 bases read in frame from the first base. Unmatched junction bases come to 5, with V trimmed by 6 bases and J by 4 bases.